This T cell receptor (beta chain) was identified during a study of cytomegalovirus exposure and HLA in healthy donors (TCRdb year 2017). With respect to the entire study: An earlier analysis of fewer than 750 of the donors reported approximately 300 Gb of sequence data and approximately 120 million unique TCR beta sequences obtained from around 190 million T cells. The study aimed to test whether signatures of past pathogen exposure could be identified by cataloging public T cell receptors. A later analysis re-analyzed previously published TCR beta repertoires from 550 to 700 donors and added high-resolution HLA genotyping to study TCR occurrence patterns. Besides the first cohort of roughly 700 subjects, a separate validation cohort made up of 90 to 150 different subjects was used. HLA typing included class I and class II loci at four-digit resolution. To decide whether each TCR beta V gene segment behaved as functional or pseudogenic, an earlier analysis of 587 of the donors relied on high-throughput TCR beta sequencing. All discovery cohort repertoires had been generated using a single sequencing platform. A later genetic analysis took genome-wide SNP genotypes for about 60% of the roughly 670 donors and used that subset as a discovery cohort. Across approximately 400 genotyped donors of the cohort, an average of 235,054 unique TCR beta nucleotide sequences per donor were sequenced, and roughly a sixth of those sequences were non-productive. Donor age, sex, ethnicity and CMV serostatus were compiled alongside the repertoire data. The study profiled the T cell repertoires of approximately 700 subjects by immunosequencing and related them to cytomegalovirus serostatus. An early release covering about 600 HLA-typed donors comprised approximately 300 gigabases of sequencing data and tens of millions of unique TCR sequences. Typing coverage varied by locus: about 620-640 donors for A, B, C, DRB1 and DQB1; some 520 for DQA1; nearly 610 for DPA1; roughly 450 for DPB1. Rather than drawing on any new phenotypic data, the later analysis identified candidate immune exposures from TCR beta sequences and the way those sequences occurred across donors. Several DR-DQ haplotypes were handled as single units for association and clustering because linkage in the cohort was strong. Among the roughly 400 genotyped donors, approximately 82% belonged to the genetic ancestry cluster associated with self-reported Caucasian donors. High-throughput TCR immunosequencing, statistical association of individual TCRs with disease status, and machine learning were combined to predict cytomegalovirus infection status. What the research found in general, with its limitations: Immune exposure information for the cohort was limited to CMV serostatus. A later analysis associated 15,000 to 20,000 TCR beta sequences with specific HLA alleles at a false discovery rate of 0.05. An earlier analysis of around 500 of the donors showed that most TCR beta V segments appeared in productive rearrangements either about 90% or about 30% of the time, which broadly matched IMGT annotations. The presence/absence analyses assumed that sequencing depth was roughly uniform across donors, and that assumption may not be true. According to a later genetic analysis, donors in an Asian-associated ancestry cluster had fewer N-insertions in productive TCRs than the roughly 670-donor mean. The authors suggested that the approach could potentially be generalized to other disease states and immunological phenotypes. In both the original and validation cohorts, the classifier was reported to diagnose cytomegalovirus status with high specificity and sensitivity. V-gene and J-gene trimming of TCR beta chains was associated with a missense DCLRE1C variant in a later genetic analysis, and the association was replicated in an independent cohort. Strong co-occurrence of HLA alleles, especially DR and DQ, made assigning TCR associations to individual alleles difficult. A few of the identified cytomegalovirus-associated TCR beta chains were confirmed in vitro to be specific for cytomegalovirus antigens. A further reported finding was that TCR beta sequences accurately predicted the HLA-A and HLA-B alleles for most subjects in the first cohort. Linkage disequilibrium might explain the correlated functional status among segregating V segments, but an unknown experimental factor could not be ruled out. In a later analysis, HLA-associated TCR beta chains showed more clonal expansion and lower generation probabilities than non-associated chains that were equally common. In a later analysis, the rate of TCR association differed among HLA loci, with DRB1 alleles having the most associated TCRs and HLA-C alleles having the fewest. The study listed 164 TCR beta chains as associated with cytomegalovirus. Because HLA typing was unavailable for some donors at each locus, only the typed subset was used in association tests. Some IMGT-functional V segments, including TRBV6-2 and TRBV6-3, could not be distinguished by the 87-base-pair reads and were therefore excluded. The cohort was sequenced for TCR beta chains only, and without alpha or paired-chain data the features that could be detected were limited. Because counts were too low, seventeen rarely observed V segments, including chromosome 9 orphons, were left out of the earlier analysis of over 550 of the donors. While some public TCRs were present in many individuals, most TCR sequences turned up only very rarely across donors. A group of highly shared sequence variants was considered likely to be a technical artifact of the sequencing pipeline. In a later analysis, several top co-occurrence clusters were reported to appear linked to parvovirus B19, influenza, CMV and Epstein-Barr virus. In a later analysis, most CMV-associated TCR beta chains were found to appear HLA-restricted, with HLA associations seemingly driven largely by CMV exposure.

Regarding this clone: The clone's antigen remains unknown. No per-base quality is available; no much larger clone lies one base away.

Libraries were built with the immunoSEQ multiplex PCR assay. A mixture of 60 forward primers for TCR Vbeta segments and 13 reverse primers for TCR Jbeta segments was used in the multiplex PCR. The CDR3 region of rearranged TCR beta genes was amplified from genomic DNA with a multiplex PCR assay. The Illumina HiSeq System was used to sequence the amplified TCR beta libraries as 87-base-pair reads. In the paper's pipeline: In a later analysis, some 80 million unique TCR beta chains were counted across the approximately 620 repertoires, and roughly 10 million of these chains were shared by at least two donors. To remove PCR and sequencing errors, raw reads were error-corrected and collapsed into unique sequences using a nearest-neighbor algorithm that merged closely related sequences. Alignment of CDR3 sequences to IMGT reference sequences was used to assign V, D and J gene segments. For a sequence to be retained, at least a six-nucleotide match to both a V gene segment and a J gene segment was required. A rearrangement was called productive if the CDR3 had no stop codons and remained in frame with V and J, and every other rearrangement was called non-productive. CDR3 was defined according to IMGT convention as the region running from the second conserved V-encoded cysteine to the conserved J-encoded phenylalanine. The earlier analysis of about 590 of the donors excluded sequences that lacked an unambiguous match to a single V gene segment. In an earlier analysis of approximately 590 of the donors, a V segment was called functional when productive rearrangements were above 56.7%, and segregating when the standard deviation between donors exceeded 5%. To diagnose cytomegalovirus status from the catalog of TCR beta chain sequences, a statistical classification framework was built. A later analysis assigned V and J genes by comparing TCR nucleotide sequences with IMGT/GENE-DB human TR gene sequences. Using the TCRdist pipeline, a later analysis assigned CDR3 sequences along with most-parsimonious VDJ recombination scenarios. A later analysis defined each TCR beta chain by its CDR3 amino acid sequence plus V-gene family, and excluded reads lacking a unique V-gene family. To address suspected cross-contamination and a sequencing artifact, a later analysis removed around 590 highly shared, low-generation-probability nucleotide sequences. A later analysis calculated a clonal expansion index for each public chain from normalized within-repertoire ranks of inferred template counts. Generation probabilities in a later analysis came from a VDJ recombination model fitted to out-of-frame rearrangements, and those results were checked against IGoR. In a later analysis, hypergeometric tests were used to score TCR-TCR, TCR-HLA and TCR-CMV co-occurrence, with a repertoire-size bias correction applied to TCR pairs. A later analysis estimated false discovery rates by permuting HLA or CMV assignments 20 times. In a later analysis, co-occurring TCRs were grouped with DBSCAN, and TCRdist sequence similarity was added when clustering was performed within HLA-allele-positive subsets. Repertoires with fewer than 30,000 or more than 120,000 public chains were left out of co-occurrence clustering, as were a handful of repertoires with anomalous nucleotide sharing. The clones in this table, taken by TCRdb from immuneACCESS, are in-frame only. Not every clone is retained; where verified, under half of the shortfall comes from an unresolved V gene, and the cause of the rest is unknown. From that table come the V and J calls and clone size; the DNA was used to work out D and trimming. The sample has approximately 70,000 clones on record, 60% to 80% of them singletons. 20% to 25% of the sample is in the top ten clones.

The CDR3 covers 13 residues, taking in both the cysteine and the phenylalanine. Of the read, only the CDR3 DNA is kept; its 39 bases are in frame from base 1. Per the germline V gene, MNHEY is the CDR1 and SVGAGI is the CDR2. V and J are trimmed by 6 bases and 4 bases, and the gene matches miss 4 bases of the junction. The cohort consisted of 600 to 750 healthy bone marrow donors. All cohort members were sampled while nominally healthy, although unrecorded immune exposures were likely present. The donor was CMV seropositive and belonged to the group of about 290 seropositive cohort members. A peripheral blood sample was collected from each donor, and TCR beta sequencing was performed on peripheral blood mononuclear cells. The Qiagen DNeasy Blood Extraction Kit was used to extract genomic DNA from the blood cell samples.

The chain is encoded by TRBV6-5 joined to TRBJ2-3; 7 of the junction bases match TRBD2. The sample consisted of PBMCs. This receptor was taken from a woman between 25 and 40 years old in good health and CMV-seropositive. The CDR3 reads CASSRTSSDTQYF. DNA sequence: TGTGCCAGCAGCCGGACTAGTTCAGATACGCAGTATTTT.